This passage covers 26 T cell receptor beta chains from one sample sequenced in a study of vaccination effects on CD4 cells after COVID-19. Cultured cells yielded isolated CD4+ T cells after approximately nine days. Two doses of either BNT162b2 or mRNA-1273 were given to each participant. The assay was immunoSEQ multiplex PCR, and TCRdb's table has in-frame clones only and misses some. The sample records approximately 38,000 clones, approximately 70% being singletons. The antigens for these receptors are not known. The sequences come from CD4+ T cells from PBMCs cultured without peptide, collected after COVID-19 vaccination. Source of these receptors: a human donor who received a COVID-19 vaccine.

The V and J genes are TRBV19 and TRBJ2-7, with 9 bases aligning to TRBD1. Germline V gene lookup returns CDR1 LNHDA and CDR2 SQIVND (reference sequence). This CDR3 spans 15 amino acids. Unmatched junction bases numbered 8, after V lost 4 bases and J lost 4 bases. The CDR3, as DNA: TGTGCCAGTAGTAGTTTACAGGGGGCGGATTACGAGCAGTACTTC. Translated: CASSSLQGADYEQYF. Together with reference TRBV19 and TRBJ2-7, the CDR3 gives the full variable domain: DGGITQSPKYLFRKEGQNVTLSCEQNLNHDAMYWYRQDPGQGLRLIYYSQIVNDFQKGDIAEGYSVSREKKESFPLTVTSAQKNPTAFYLCASSSLQGADYEQYFGPGTRLTVT.

This clone was counted between two and nine times. The V and J genes are TRBV5-6 and TRBJ2-2; 7 nucleotides match TRBD1. The CDR3 sequence is 14 residues long. Germline-derived CDR1 and CDR2 are SGHDT and YYEEEE. The V segment lost 1 base and the J segment 6 bases; nucleotides outside the gene matches: 3. The CDR3 DNA reads TGTGCCAGCAGCTTGAAGGGACAGTCCGGGGAGCTGTTTTTT. Amino acid sequence: CASSLKGQSGELFF.

J is TRBJ2-1 and V is TRBV24-1; perhaps TRBD1 as D (6 bases). V was pared by 0 bases and J by 5 bases, with 16 bases between. The CDR3 is 17 amino acids. Germline V CDR1 and CDR2: KGHDR, SFDVKD. CDR3 protein: CATSDLQAGAKHNEQFF. The CDR3 coding sequence is TGTGCCACCAGTGATTTGCAGGCAGGGGCGAAACACAATGAGCAGTTCTTC.

The chain joins TRBV30 to TRBJ1-6; 9 bases are a match to TRBD1. This CDR3 has 14 amino acids. Germline V gives CDR1 GTSNPN, CDR2 SVGIG (reference sequence). With V trimmed by 2 bases and J by 6 bases, 2 bases remained unmatched. CDR3 region: CAWSPGQGNSPLHF. CDR3 coding DNA: TGTGCCTGGAGTCCGGGACAGGGTAATTCACCCCTCCACTTT.

The rearrangement joins TRBV5-1 to TRBJ2-5; TRBD1 agrees at 8 bases. Germline CDR1 reads SGHRS; CDR2 reads YFSETQ. V lost 2 bases to trimming and J lost 5 bases; unmatched junction nucleotides: 8. This CDR3 contains 15 residues. CDR3: CASSLMTGAEETQYF. The DNA for the CDR3 is TGCGCCAGCAGCTTAATGACAGGGGCCGAGGAGACCCAGTACTTC.

The chain carries TRBV10-2 and TRBJ2-5; D might be TRBD1 (6 bases). This CDR3 has 12 amino acids. Trimming removed 5 bases from V and 5 bases from J, with 9 bases in between. Germline lookup yields CDR1 WSHSY and CDR2 SAAADI. CDR3 coding DNA: TGCGCCAGCAGTCAACAGGGCGAGACCCAGTACTTC. Translating it yields CASSQQGETQYF.

The chain recombines TRBV5-4 with TRBJ2-2; TRBD1 might be the D (5 bases). Germline values: CDR1 SGHNT, CDR2 YYREEE (reference sequence). Between the trimmed V and J ends, which lost 5 bases and 1 base, there was a span of 12 bases. The CDR3 length is 15 residues. Written as DNA, the CDR3 is TGTGCCAGCAGTACCGGAACAGGGAACACCGGGGAGCTGTTTTTT. This sequence encodes CASSTGTGNTGELFF.

The chain couples TRBV5-5 to TRBJ2-1; unclear D gene. The CDR3 extends over 14 amino acids. Germline loops: CDR1 SGHKS, CDR2 YYEKEE (reference sequence). With 5 bases removed from V and 12 bases from J, the gap between germline ends came to 21 bases. CDR3 protein: CASRQNRVNEWQFF. The CDR3 bases are TGTGCCAGCAGACAAAACCGGGTTAATGAGTGGCAGTTCTTC.

The chain has TRBV15 and TRBJ1-5; weak D call: TRBD1 (5 bases). This CDR3 has 16 residues. The germline V and J ends were trimmed by 5 bases and 0 bases, with 14 bases remaining between them. CDR1 and CDR2 (germline): LNHNV, YYDKDF (reference sequence). CDR3 region: CATSSRQSFSNQPQHF. The CDR3 DNA follows: TGTGCCACCAGCTCCCGACAGAGCTTTAGCAATCAGCCCCAGCATTTT.

A word on this clone: The junction departs from the called germline gene at one end, perhaps through a read error. The V and J genes are TRBV2 and TRBJ2-7, with unresolved D. Germline V lookup: CDR1 SNHLY, CDR2 FYNNEI. The CDR3 is 13 residues long. The CDR3: CASIEQEAYEQYF. The CDR3 nucleotides read TGTGCCAGCATTGAACAAGAAGCCTACGAGCAGTACTTC.

This clone appeared a few times. This sequence joins TRBV7-8 and TRBJ1-2, with no clear D. The germline CDR1 and CDR2 sequences are SGHVS and FQNEAQ. Trimming pared 5 bases from V and 6 bases from J, leaving 16 bases between. The CDR3 totals 14 residues. The CDR3 is CASSPLGTPDGYTF. CDR3 sequence (DNA): TGTGCCAGCAGCCCACTGGGCACCCCAGATGGCTACACCTTC.

This clone was counted a few times. This chain joins TRBV5-1 and TRBJ2-2, with TRBD2 matching 8 bases. Germline V gene data show CDR1 as SGHRS and CDR2 as YFSETQ. The CDR3 has 14 residues. The ends lost 7 bases at V and 1 base at J; junction bases unmatched: 3. The CDR3 loop is CASFGTRNTGELFF. The CDR3 nucleotides read TGCGCCAGCTTCGGGACTAGGAACACCGGGGAGCTGTTTTTT. Together with reference TRBV5-1 and TRBJ2-2, the CDR3 gives the full variable domain: KAGVTQTPRYLIKTRGQQVTLSCSPISGHRSVSWYQQTPGQGLQFLFEYFSETQRNKGNFPGRFSGRQFSNSRSEMNVSTLELGDSALYLCASFGTRNTGELFFGEGSRLTVL.

This clone occurred once. The rearrangement uses TRBV5-1 and TRBJ1-1; D is perhaps TRBD1 (6 bases). The CDR3 consists of 14 residues. Germline V lookup: CDR1 SGHRS, CDR2 YFSETQ. V lost 5 bases, J lost 0 bases, and 11 bases lay in between. The CDR3 here is CASRSGGVNTEAFF. The CDR3 DNA reads as TGCGCCAGCAGGTCTGGGGGCGTGAACACTGAAGCTTTCTTT. The whole variable domain, remainder taken from reference TRBV5-1 and TRBJ1-1, is KAGVTQTPRYLIKTRGQQVTLSCSPISGHRSVSWYQQTPGQGLQFLFEYFSETQRNKGNFPGRFSGRQFSNSRSEMNVSTLELGDSALYLCASRSGGVNTEAFFGQGTRLTVV.

The genes are TRBV11-2 and TRBJ2-3; no clear D. V was shortened by 5 bases and J by 15 bases, with 21 bases between the two germline ends. The CDR3 loop spans 13 amino acids. Germline CDR1 and CDR2: SGHAT and FQNNGV. CDR3 nucleotide sequence: TGTGCCAGCAGCCCGGGTGTGGGTACGGGCCCTTATTTT. Its protein product is CASSPGVGTGPYF.

The chain employs TRBV2 and TRBJ1-3, with D unclear. V dropped 8 bases and J dropped 9 bases, with 14 bases sitting between them. Germline values: CDR1 SNHLY, CDR2 FYNNEI. The CDR3 spans 12 residues. The CDR3 is CASPAAPRTIYF. The DNA for the CDR3 is TGTGCCAGCCCGGCGGCGCCGCGCACCATATATTTT.

The rearrangement uses TRBV18 and TRBJ1-1; no firm D call. The germline CDR1 and CDR2 sequences are KGHSH and LQKENI. The CDR3 length is 13 residues. Trimming removed 2 bases at V and 1 base at J, with 5 bases between. The DNA for the CDR3 is TGTGCCAGCTCACCAAACAAGAACACTGAAGCTTTCTTT. Its protein product is CASSPNKNTEAFF.

The rearrangement uses TRBV7-2 and TRBJ2-7; 8 bases fit TRBD2. Germline CDR1 SGHTA, CDR2 FQGNSA. The V segment lost 5 bases and the J segment 2 bases; nucleotides outside the gene matches: 5. CDR3 length: 14 amino acids. This CDR3 reads CASSPREGAYEQYF. The CDR3 DNA is TGTGCCAGCAGCCCTCGGGAGGGGGCCTACGAGCAGTACTTC. The variable domain in full, completed from reference TRBV7-2 and TRBJ2-7, reads GAGVSQSPSNKVTEKGKDVELRCDPISGHTALYWYRQSLGQGLEFLIYFQGNSAPDKSGLPSDRFSAERTGGSVSTLTIQRTQQEDSAVYLCASSPREGAYEQYFGPGTRLTVT.

The chain links TRBV6-5 to TRBJ2-1, with D unresolved. Trimming stripped 5 bases from V and 10 bases from J, with 12 bases between. There are 12 residues in the CDR3. Germline V lookup: CDR1 MNHEY, CDR2 SVGAGI. The CDR3 bases are TGTGCCAGCAGTACCACGAGGAAGGAGCAGTTCTTC. Protein product: CASSTTRKEQFF.

A few counts support this clone. The V and J genes are TRBV2 and TRBJ1-1, with a tentative D call TRBD1 (6 bases). CDR1 SNHLY and CDR2 FYNNEI come from the germline V gene. The CDR3 is made up of 16 amino acids. The V and J ends lost 11 bases and 5 bases respectively, with 27 bases between them. The CDR3 protein is CARTREGTLRRTEAFF. The CDR3 coding sequence is TGTGCCCGCACCAGGGAAGGGACACTTCGTAGGACTGAAGCTTTCTTT.

V and J are TRBV19 and TRBJ2-4; 10 bases map to TRBD2. In germline, CDR1 is LNHDA, CDR2 SQIVND (reference sequence). CDR3 length: 19 amino acids. V lost 6 bases, J lost 0 bases, and 14 bases stayed unmatched. CDR3 sequence reads: CASSPGLAKRTLAKNIQYF. The CDR3 DNA reads as TGTGCCAGTAGCCCGGGACTAGCGAAAAGGACTCTAGCCAAAAACATTCAGTACTTC. Full variable domain (missing parts from reference TRBV19 and TRBJ2-4): DGGITQSPKYLFRKEGQNVTLSCEQNLNHDAMYWYRQDPGQGLRLIYYSQIVNDFQKGDIAEGYSVSREKKESFPLTVTSAQKNPTAFYLCASSPGLAKRTLAKNIQYFGAGTRLSVL.

This chain joins TRBV11-2 and TRBJ2-7; D is ambiguous. V was clipped by 1 base and J by 2 bases, with 6 bases between them. The V gene's germline CDR1 is SGHAT and CDR2 FQNNGV. The CDR3 runs 13 residues. CDR3 sequence (DNA): TGTGCCAGCAGCTTAGCGGGTACCTACGAGCAGTACTTC. It yields the protein CASSLAGTYEQYF.

This clone was detected only once. The V call is TRBV12-5, the J call TRBJ2-7; 12 bases agree with TRBD2. This CDR3 spans 15 amino acids. Germline values: CDR1 LGHNT, CDR2 FRNRAP. V lost 4 bases and J lost 3; bases outside the gene matches: 4. The CDR3 region has the DNA TGTGCTAGTGGTTCCTCGACTAGCGGGAGCTACGAGCAGTACTTC. Translated: CASGSSTSGSYEQYF.

This clone was picked up a small number of times. This chain links TRBV2 with TRBJ1-1; D remains ambiguous. Germline assignment: CDR1 SNHLY and CDR2 FYNNEI. V was cut by 8 bases and J by 4 bases, with 17 bases left in between. The CDR3 has 14 residues. This CDR3 reads CASGREYGGTEAFF. The CDR3 DNA follows: TGTGCCAGCGGCCGGGAATACGGCGGCACTGAAGCTTTCTTT.

This CDR3 is CASSTGTSSYEQYF. DNA for the CDR3: TGCGCCAGCAGTACCGGGACTAGCTCCTACGAGCAGTACTTC. The V gene is TRBV10-1, the J gene TRBJ2-7; 8 bases align to TRBD2. The trim removed 5 bases at V and 0 bases at J, leaving 3 bases unmatched. CDR3 length equals 14 residues. Germline CDR1 and CDR2: WNHNN and SYGVQD (reference sequence).

The genes are TRBV25-1 and TRBJ2-3, with TRBD2 identical over 7 bases. Per the germline V gene, CDR1 is MGHDK and CDR2 is SYGVNS. CDR3 length: 17 amino acids. J gave up 0 bases and V 5 bases, and 11 bases lay outside the gene matches. The CDR3 sequence: CASSPSVGGASTDTQYF. In DNA form, the CDR3 reads TGTGCCAGCAGTCCGTCCGTGGGAGGGGCTAGCACAGATACGCAGTATTTT.

This clone was observed a handful of times. The V call is TRBV7-9, the J call TRBJ1-1; 9 bases are a match to TRBD1. The CDR3 extends over 15 amino acids. J gave up 11 bases and V 5 bases, and 15 bases lay outside the gene matches. Germline-derived CDR1 and CDR2 are SEHNR and FQNEAQ (reference sequence). CDR3 nucleotides: TGTGCCAGCAGCCAGGGACAGGGACGCGGGTGGTGGGCTTTCTTT. Translating gives CASSQGQGRGWWAFF.